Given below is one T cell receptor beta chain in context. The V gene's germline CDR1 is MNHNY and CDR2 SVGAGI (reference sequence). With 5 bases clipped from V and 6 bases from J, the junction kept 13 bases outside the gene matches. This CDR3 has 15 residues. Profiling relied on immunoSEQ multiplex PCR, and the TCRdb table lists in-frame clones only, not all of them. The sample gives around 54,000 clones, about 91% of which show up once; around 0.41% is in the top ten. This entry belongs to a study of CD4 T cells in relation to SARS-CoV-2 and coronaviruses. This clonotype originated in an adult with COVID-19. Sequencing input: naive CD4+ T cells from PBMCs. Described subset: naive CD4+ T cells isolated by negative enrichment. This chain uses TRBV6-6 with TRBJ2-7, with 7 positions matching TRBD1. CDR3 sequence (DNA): TGTGCCAGCAGTCAAAACGACAGGGCCGGTGGCGAGCAGTACTTC. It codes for CASSQNDRAGGEQYF.